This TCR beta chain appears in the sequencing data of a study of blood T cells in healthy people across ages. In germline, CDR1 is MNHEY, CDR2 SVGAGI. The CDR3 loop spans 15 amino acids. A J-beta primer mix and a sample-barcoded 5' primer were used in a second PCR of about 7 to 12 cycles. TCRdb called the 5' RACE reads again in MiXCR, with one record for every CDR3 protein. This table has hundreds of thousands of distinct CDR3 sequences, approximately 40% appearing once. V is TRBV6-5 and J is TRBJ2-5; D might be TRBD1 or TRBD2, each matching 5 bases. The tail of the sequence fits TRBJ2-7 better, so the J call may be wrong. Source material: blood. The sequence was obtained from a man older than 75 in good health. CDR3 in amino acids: CASSMRGVKVHEQYF. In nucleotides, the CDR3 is TGTGCCAGCAGTATGAGGGGAGTTAAGGTCCACGAGCAGTACTTC.